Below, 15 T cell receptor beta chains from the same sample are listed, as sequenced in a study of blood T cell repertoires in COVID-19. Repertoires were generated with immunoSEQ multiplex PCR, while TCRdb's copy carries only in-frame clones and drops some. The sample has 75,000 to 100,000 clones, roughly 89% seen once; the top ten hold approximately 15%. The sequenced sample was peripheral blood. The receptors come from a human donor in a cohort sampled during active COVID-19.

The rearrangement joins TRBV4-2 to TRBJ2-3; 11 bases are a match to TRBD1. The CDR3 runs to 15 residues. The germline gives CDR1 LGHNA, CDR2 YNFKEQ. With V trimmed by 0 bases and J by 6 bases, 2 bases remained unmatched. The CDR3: CASSQEGQGEDTQYF. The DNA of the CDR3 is TGTGCCAGCAGCCAAGAGGGACAGGGGGAGGATACGCAGTATTTT.

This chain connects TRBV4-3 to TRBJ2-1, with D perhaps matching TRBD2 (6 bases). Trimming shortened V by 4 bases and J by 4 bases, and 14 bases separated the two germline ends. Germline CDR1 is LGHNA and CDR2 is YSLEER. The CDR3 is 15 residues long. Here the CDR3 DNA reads TGCGCCAGCAGCCCCGACGGGGGTGAGTACAATGAGCAGTTCTTC. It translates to CASSPDGGEYNEQFF.

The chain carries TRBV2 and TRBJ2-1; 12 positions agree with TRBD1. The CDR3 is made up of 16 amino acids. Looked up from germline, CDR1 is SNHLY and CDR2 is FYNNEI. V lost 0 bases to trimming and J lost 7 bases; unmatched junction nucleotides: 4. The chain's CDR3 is CASSEAGQGAWNEQFF. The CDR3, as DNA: TGTGCCAGCAGTGAAGCGGGACAGGGGGCGTGGAATGAGCAGTTCTTC.

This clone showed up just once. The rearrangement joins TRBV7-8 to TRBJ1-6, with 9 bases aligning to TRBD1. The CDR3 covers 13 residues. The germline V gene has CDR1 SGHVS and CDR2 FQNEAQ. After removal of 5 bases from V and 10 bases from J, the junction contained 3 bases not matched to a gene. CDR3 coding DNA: TGTGCCAGCAGCAGGACAGGGGACTCACCCCTCCACTTT. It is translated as CASSRTGDSPLHF.

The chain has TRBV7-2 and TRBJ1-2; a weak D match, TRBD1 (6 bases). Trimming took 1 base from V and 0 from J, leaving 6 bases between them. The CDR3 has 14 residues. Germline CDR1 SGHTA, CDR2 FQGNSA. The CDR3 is CASSLGTANYGYTF. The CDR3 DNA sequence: TGTGCCAGCAGCTTAGGGACAGCTAACTATGGCTACACCTTC.

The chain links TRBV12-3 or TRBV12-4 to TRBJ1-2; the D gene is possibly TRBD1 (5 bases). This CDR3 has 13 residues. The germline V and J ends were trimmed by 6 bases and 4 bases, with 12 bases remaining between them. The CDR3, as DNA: TGTGCCAGCAGGTTTGGGGCCTCCTATGGCTACACCTTC. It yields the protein CASRFGASYGYTF.

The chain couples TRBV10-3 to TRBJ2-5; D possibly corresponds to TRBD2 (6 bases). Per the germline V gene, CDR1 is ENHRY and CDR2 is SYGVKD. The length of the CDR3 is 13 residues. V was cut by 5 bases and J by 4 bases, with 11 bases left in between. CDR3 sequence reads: CAISHGGTETQYF. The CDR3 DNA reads TGTGCCATCAGTCACGGGGGAACAGAGACCCAGTACTTC.

The CDR3 region has the DNA TGCAGCGTCACTGTATCTAGCGGAATCACCGGGGAGCTGTTTTTT. This sequence encodes CSVTVSSGITGELFF. The gene calls are TRBV29-1 and TRBJ2-2, with 7 bases lining up with TRBD2. Germline V gene lookup returns CDR1 SQVTM and CDR2 ANQGSEA. The CDR3 contains 15 residues. The V segment lost 6 bases and the J segment 4 bases; nucleotides outside the gene matches: 11.

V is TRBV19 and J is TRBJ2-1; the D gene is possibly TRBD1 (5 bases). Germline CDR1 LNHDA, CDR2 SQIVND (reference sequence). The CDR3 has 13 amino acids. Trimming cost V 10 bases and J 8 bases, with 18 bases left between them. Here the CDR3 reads CATNPQGMDEQFF. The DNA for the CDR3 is TGTGCCACCAACCCGCAGGGTATGGATGAGCAGTTCTTC.

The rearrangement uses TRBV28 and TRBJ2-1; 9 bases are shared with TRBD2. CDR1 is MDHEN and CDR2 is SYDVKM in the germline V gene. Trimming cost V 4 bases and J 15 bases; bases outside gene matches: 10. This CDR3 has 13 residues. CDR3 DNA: TGTGCCAGCAGTTCCCATAGCGGGAGAGGGGGGTTCTTC. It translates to CASSSHSGRGGFF.

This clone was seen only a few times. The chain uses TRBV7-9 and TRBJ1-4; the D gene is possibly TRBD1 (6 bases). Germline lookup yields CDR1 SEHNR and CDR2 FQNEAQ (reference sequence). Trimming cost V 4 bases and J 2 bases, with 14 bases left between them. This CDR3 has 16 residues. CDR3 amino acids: CASSSQGRGTNEKLFF. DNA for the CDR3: TGTGCCAGCAGCTCGCAGGGGCGGGGGACTAATGAAAAACTGTTTTTT.

The chain's CDR3 is CASSLSSNTEAFF. In DNA, the CDR3 is TGTGCCAGCAGTCTCAGTTCGAACACTGAAGCTTTCTTT. This chain links TRBV25-1 with TRBJ1-1; D is ambiguous. The V gene's germline CDR1 is MGHDK and CDR2 SYGVNS. This CDR3 has 13 amino acids. V was pared by 5 bases and J by 1 base, with 8 bases between.

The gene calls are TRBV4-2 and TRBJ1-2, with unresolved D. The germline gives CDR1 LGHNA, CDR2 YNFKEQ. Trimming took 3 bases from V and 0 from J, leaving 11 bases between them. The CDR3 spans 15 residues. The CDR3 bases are TGTGCCAGCAGCCAGTCAAGAGGAACTAACTATGGCTACACCTTC. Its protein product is CASSQSRGTNYGYTF.

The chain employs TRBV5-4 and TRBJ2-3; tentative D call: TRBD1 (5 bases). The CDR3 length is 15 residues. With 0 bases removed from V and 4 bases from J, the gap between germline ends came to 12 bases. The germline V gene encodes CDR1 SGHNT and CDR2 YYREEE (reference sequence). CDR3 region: CASSLDVQGADTQYF. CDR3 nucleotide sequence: TGTGCCAGCAGCTTGGACGTCCAAGGGGCAGATACGCAGTATTTT.

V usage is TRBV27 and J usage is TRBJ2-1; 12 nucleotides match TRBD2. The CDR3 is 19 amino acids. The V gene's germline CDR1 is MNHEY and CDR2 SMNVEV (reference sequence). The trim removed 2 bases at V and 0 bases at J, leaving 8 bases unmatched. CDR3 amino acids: CASSLRPGLAGFSYNEQFF. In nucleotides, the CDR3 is TGTGCCAGCAGTTTACGACCGGGACTAGCGGGCTTCTCCTACAATGAGCAGTTCTTC.